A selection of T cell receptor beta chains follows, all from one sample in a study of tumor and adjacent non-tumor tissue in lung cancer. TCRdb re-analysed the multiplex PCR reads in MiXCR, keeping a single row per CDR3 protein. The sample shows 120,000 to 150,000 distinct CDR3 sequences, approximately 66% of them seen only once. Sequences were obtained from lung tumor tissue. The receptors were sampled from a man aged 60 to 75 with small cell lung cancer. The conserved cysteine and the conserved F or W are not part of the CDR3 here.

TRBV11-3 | ASSFTGEAGYT
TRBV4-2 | ASSQDSGVGSHLH
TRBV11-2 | ASSSSSTGDPRQF
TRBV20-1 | SARDQGGSGEKLF
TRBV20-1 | SARDPQASNQPQH
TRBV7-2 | ATLTSGTTGELF
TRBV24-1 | ATSVTGVEELF
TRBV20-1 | SAIGGTDYEQY
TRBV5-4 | ASNRTGEGGYT
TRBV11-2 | RSSLAVAGGSRSYNEQF
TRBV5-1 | ASSLGWRSTEAF
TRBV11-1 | ASNLSADTQY
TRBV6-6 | VSSPPGTGVFSPLH
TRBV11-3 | ASSTGATDTQY
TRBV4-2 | TSSQVATSYNEQF
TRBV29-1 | CVSSGTDEPSF
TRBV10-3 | AISGQTNYGYT
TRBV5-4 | ASRPASGITDTQY
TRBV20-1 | SARDRVSGDEQF
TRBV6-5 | ASRQQGGDDYT
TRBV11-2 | ASNLAGVDTQY
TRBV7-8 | ANSQSPYSGSYNEQF
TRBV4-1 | TSSLSATSNARF
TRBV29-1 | SIEGGGDEQY
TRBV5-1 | VSSPNYNEQF
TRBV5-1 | ASSFSGTTYNEQF
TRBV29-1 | SVTTRTSSRTF
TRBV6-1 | ASSDFRGWDTEAF
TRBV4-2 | ASSRDIIQY
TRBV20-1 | SASTSDGETQY
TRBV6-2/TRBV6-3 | ASSFNENPPQH
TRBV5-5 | ASSLGEGAETQY
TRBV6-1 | ASTYGVKDTQY
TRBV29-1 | SVYTGTNNEQF
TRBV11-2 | VSSLVRSPDRVMNERF
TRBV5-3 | ARSLEGRLNTGELF
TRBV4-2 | TSSSSPGQMNTEAF
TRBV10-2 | VSSEEQGTSGANVLT
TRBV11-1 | ASGYGRTGNTQY
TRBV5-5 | ASRAWGTGELS
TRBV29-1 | SVEGRANYNEQF
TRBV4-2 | ASRQDRQTNYDYT
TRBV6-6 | ASSYSLDVGGNQPQH
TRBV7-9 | ASSIRGSNTEAL
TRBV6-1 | ASKITGGSQPQH
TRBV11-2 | ASSLTGETDAQY
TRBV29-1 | SVPGLPKY
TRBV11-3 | GSSQGLAGFTQY
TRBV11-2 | ASILDRGLAGGYEQY
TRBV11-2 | ASTFVSPPHNEQF
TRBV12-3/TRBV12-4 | ASSPATGIGEKLF
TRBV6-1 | ANSERWGDTQY
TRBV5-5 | VSSSLTSRNTGELF
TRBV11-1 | ASRTFGKGGYNEQF
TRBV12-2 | APTRAAIYEQY
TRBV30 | AWSLGYEQY
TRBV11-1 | ASSQGQGTGQY
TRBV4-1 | ASSQDPAGDISYNEQF
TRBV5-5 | ASSLRRPADGTEAF